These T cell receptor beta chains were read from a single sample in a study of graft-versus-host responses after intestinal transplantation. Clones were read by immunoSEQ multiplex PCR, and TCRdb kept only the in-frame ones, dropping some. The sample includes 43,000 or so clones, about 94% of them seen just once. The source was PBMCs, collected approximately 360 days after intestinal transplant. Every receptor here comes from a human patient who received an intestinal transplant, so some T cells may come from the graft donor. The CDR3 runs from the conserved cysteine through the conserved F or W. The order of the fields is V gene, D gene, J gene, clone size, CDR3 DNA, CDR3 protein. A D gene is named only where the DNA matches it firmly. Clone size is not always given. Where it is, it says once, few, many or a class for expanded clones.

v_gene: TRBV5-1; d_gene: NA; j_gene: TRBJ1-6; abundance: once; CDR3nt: TGCGCCAGCAGCTTGGAGTGGGGCCTAAATTCACCCCTCCACTTT; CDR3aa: CASSLEWGLNSPLHF
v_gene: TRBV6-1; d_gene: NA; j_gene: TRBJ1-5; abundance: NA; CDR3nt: TGTGCCAGCAGATTTACCTCAGGGTGGAATCAGCCCCAGCATTTT; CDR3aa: CASRFTSGWNQPQHF
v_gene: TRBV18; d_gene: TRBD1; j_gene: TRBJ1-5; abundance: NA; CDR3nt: TGTGCCAGCTCACCTCCGGGGGGCAGGGGGGATCGTGGTCAGCCCCAGCATTTT; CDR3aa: CASSPPGGRGDRGQPQHF
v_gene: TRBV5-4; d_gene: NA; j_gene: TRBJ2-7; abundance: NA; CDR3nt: TGTGCCAGCAGCTTGGTGCAGAAAGAGGACGAGCAGTACTTC; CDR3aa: CASSLVQKEDEQYF
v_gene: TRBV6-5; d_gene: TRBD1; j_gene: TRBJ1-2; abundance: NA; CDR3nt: TGTGCCAGCAGTCGAGGGGGCGACTATGGCTACACCTTC; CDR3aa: CASSRGGDYGYTF
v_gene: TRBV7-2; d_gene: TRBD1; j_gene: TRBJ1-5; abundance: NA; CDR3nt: TGTGCCAGCAGCCACTGGACAGGGGCCAGCAATCAGCCCCAGCATTTT; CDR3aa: CASSHWTGASNQPQHF
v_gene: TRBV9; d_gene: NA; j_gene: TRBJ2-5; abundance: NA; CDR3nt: TGTGCCAGCGAACCCCACCTAGGGAACCCAGAGACCCAGTACTTC; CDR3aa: CASEPHLGNPETQYF
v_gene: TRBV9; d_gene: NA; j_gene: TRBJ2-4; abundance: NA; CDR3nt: TGTGCCAGCAGCGTGGGAACGGGGTCGGCTCAGTACTTC; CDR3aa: CASSVGTGSAQYF
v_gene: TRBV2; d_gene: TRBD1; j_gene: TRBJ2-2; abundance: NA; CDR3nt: TGTGCCAGCGACAGGGGAAACACCGGGGAGCTGTTTTTT; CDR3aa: CASDRGNTGELFF
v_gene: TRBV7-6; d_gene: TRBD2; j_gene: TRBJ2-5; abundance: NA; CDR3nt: TGTGCCAGCAGCCGCCTGACTAGCGGGGGGGCGGGGTCGGAGACCCAGTACTTC; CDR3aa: CASSRLTSGGAGSETQYF
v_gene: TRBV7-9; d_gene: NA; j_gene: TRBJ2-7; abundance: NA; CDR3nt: TGTGCCAGCAGCTGGTCTTCTTTCCCTTACGAGCAGTACTTC; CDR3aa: CASSWSSFPYEQYF
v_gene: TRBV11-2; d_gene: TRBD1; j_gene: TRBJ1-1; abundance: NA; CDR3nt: TGTGCCAGCAGCGTCACAGGGGGGAACACTGAAGCTTTCTTT; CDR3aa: CASSVTGGNTEAFF
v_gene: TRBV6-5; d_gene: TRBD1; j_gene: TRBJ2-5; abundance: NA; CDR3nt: TGTGCCAGCAGTTACCGACAGGGGCACCAAGAGACCCAGTACTTC; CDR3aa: CASSYRQGHQETQYF
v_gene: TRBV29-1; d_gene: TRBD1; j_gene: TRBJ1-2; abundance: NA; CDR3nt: TGCAGCGTTGATTCAGGGGGCTATGGCTACACCTTC; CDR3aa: CSVDSGGYGYTF
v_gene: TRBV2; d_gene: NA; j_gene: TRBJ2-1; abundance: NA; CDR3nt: TGTGCCAGCAGTCAACTAGTCCCCCGGGTGAATGAGCAGTTCTTC; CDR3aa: CASSQLVPRVNEQFF
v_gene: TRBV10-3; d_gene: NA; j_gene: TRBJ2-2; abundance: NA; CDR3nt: TGTGCCATCAGTGAGCCCTTCGGCAGGAGCACCGGGGAGCTGTTTTTT; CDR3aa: CAISEPFGRSTGELFF
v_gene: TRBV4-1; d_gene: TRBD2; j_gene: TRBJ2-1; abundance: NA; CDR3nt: TGCGCCAGCAGCCCGTTTGGGGCGGGGGATGAGCAGTTCTTC; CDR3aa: CASSPFGAGDEQFF
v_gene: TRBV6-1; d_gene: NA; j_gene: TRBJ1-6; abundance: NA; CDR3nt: TGTGCCAGCAGTGTAGGGCAGGGAAATTCACCCCTCCACTTT; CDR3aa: CASSVGQGNSPLHF
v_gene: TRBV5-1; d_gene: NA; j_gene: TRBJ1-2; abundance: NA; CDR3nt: TGCGCCAGCAGCTTGGCCGAGGCTAACTTCTTGGGCTACACCTTC; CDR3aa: CASSLAEANFLGYTF
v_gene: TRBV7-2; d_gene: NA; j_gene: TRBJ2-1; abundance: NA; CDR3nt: TGTGCCAGCAGCTTAGGCGGGACCTACAATGAGCAGTTCTTC; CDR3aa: CASSLGGTYNEQFF
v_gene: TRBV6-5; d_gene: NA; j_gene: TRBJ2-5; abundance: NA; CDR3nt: TGTGCCAGCAGTTCAGTCGAAGAGACCCAGTACTTC; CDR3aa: CASSSVEETQYF
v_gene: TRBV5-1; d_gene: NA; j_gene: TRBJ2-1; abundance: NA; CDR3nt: TGCGCCAGCAGCATCGGGACCTACAATGAGCAGTTCTTC; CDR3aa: CASSIGTYNEQFF
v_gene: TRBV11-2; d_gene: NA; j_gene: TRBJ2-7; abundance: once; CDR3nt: TGTGCCAGCAGCTTAGGTGGAATCTCCTACGAGCAGTACTTC; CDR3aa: CASSLGGISYEQYF
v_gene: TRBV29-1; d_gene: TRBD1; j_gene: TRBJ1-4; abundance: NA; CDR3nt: TGCAGCGTTGGAGGGGACAGGGGCAAGGCTAATGAAAAACTGTTTTTT; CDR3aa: CSVGGDRGKANEKLFF
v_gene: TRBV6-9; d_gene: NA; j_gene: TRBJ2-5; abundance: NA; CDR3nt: TGTGCCAGCAGTTACAGGGAGACCCAGTACTTC; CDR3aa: CASSYRETQYF
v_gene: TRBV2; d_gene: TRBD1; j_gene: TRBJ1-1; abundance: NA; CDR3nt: TGTGCCAGCAGGGTGGGACAGATGTTTGAAGCTTTCTTT; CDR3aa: CASRVGQMFEAFF
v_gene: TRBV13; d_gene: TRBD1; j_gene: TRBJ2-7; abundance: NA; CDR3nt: TGTGCCAGCAGCTCGGACCGGGACAGCTCCTACGAGCAGTACTTC; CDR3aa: CASSSDRDSSYEQYF
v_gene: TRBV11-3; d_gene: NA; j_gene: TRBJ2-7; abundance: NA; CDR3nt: TGTGCCAGCAGCGAACAGGTTTTCTACGAGCAGTACTTC; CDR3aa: CASSEQVFYEQYF
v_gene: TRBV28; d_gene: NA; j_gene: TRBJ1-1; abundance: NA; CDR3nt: TGTGCCAGCAGAGTTGAAACGGCGAGAACTGAAGCTTTCTTT; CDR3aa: CASRVETARTEAFF
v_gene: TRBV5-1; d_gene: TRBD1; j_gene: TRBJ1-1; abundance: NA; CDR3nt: TGCGCCAGCAGCTTACAGGGGACTGAAGCTTTCTTT; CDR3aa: CASSLQGTEAFF
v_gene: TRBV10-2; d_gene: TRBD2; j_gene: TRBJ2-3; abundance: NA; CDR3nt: TGCGCCAGCAGTGAGTTTCCAACTAGCGGGGGGGGCCTAGATACGCAGTATTTT; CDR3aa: CASSEFPTSGGGLDTQYF
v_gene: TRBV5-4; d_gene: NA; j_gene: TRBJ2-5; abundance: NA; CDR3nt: TGTGCCAGCAGCTTGGCCCCCTCAGGGGTCCAAGAGACCCAGTACTTC; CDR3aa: CASSLAPSGVQETQYF
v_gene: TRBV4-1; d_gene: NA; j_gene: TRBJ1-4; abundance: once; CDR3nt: TGCGCCAGCAGGTGGCAGGGAGGATTTGAAAAACTGTTTTTT; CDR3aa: CASRWQGGFEKLFF
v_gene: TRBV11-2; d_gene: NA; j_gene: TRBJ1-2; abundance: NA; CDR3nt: TGTGCCAGCAGCTTAGATACGACCACGAGAGGCACGGGCTACACCTTC; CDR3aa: CASSLDTTTRGTGYTF
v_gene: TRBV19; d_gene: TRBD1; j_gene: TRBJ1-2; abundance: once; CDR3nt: TGTGCCAGTAAAGTGGAGGACAGGGGGCGTATTAACTATGGCTACACCTTC; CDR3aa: CASKVEDRGRINYGYTF
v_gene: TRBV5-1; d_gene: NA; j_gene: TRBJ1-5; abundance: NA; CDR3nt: TGCGCCAGCAGCTTGGGGGGTGGCGATCAGCCCCAGCATTTT; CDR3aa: CASSLGGGDQPQHF
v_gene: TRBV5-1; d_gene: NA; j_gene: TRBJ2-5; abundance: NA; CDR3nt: TGCGCCAGCAGCGGGGGATTGTGGGCCCCGGTCAAACAAGAGACCCAGTACTTC; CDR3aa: CASSGGLWAPVKQETQYF
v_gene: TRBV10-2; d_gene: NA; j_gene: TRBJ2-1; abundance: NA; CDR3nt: TGCGCCAGCAGTGAGTCGCCGAGCTCCTACAATGAGCAGTTCTTC; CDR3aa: CASSESPSSYNEQFF
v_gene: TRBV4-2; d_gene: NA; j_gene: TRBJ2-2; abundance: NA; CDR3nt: TGTGCCAGCAGCCAAGATTCCCGACAGAACACCGGGGAGCTGTTTTTT; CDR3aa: CASSQDSRQNTGELFF
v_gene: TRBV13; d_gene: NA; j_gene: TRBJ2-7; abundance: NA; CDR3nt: TGTGCCAGCAGCCTCCGGGACTCGGACGAGCAGTACTTC; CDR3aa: CASSLRDSDEQYF
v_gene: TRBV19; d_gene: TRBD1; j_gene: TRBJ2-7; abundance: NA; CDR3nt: TGTGCCAGTAGTTCCCCGGGACAGGGGGCTAGCTACGAGCAGTACTTC; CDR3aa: CASSSPGQGASYEQYF
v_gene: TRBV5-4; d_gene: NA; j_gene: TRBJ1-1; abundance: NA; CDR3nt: TGTGCCAGCAGCTTGGCGGGATCGCTTATGAACACTGAAGCTTTCTTT; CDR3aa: CASSLAGSLMNTEAFF
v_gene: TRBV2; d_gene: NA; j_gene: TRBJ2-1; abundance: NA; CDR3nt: TGTGCCAGCAGTGACTTAGGGCCCTTGTACAATGAGCAGTTCTTC; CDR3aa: CASSDLGPLYNEQFF
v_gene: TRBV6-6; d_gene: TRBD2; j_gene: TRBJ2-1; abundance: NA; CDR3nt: TGTGCCAGCAGTTACTCGCGGGGGAACAATGAGCAGTTCTTC; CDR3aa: CASSYSRGNNEQFF
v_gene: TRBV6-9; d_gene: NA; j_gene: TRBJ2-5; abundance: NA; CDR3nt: TGTGCCAGCAGTTACTCGAGCGGAGAGACCCAGTACTTC; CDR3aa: CASSYSSGETQYF